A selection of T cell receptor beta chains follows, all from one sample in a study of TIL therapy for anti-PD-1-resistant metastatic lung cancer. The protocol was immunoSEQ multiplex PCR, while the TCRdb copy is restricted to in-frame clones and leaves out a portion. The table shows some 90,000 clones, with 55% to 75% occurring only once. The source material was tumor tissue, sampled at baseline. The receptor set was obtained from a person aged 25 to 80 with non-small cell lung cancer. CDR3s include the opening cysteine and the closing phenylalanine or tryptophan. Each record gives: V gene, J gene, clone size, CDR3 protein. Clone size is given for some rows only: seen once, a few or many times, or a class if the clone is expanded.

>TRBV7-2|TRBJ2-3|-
CASSLVVAGGQGTQYF
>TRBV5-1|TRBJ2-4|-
CASSSAGTSDIQYF
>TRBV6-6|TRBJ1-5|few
CASSLGTGVNQPQHF
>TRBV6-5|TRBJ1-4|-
CASSYWGTGDEKLFF
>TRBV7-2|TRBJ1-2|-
CASSLTGPNYGYTF
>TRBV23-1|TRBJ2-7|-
CASSHGGVPYEQYF
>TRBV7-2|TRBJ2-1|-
CASSYQGLFSYNEQFF
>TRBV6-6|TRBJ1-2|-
CASSPRQDRTNYGYTF
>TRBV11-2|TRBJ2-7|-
CASSLLLAGNEQYF
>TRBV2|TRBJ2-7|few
CASSADRGRDEQYF
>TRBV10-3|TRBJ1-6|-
CAINRGDNSPLHF
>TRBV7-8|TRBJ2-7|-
CASSLGAGQVSYEQYF
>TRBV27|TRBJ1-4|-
CASSVRPASEKLFF
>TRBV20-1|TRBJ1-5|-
CSASSTPGQGSNQPQHF
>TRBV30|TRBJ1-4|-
CAGVTSPVGRTGKLFF
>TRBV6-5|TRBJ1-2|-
CASSPWDRAAGYTF
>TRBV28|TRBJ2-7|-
CASSFLAGGTYEQYF
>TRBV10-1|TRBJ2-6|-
CASSDGGANVLTF